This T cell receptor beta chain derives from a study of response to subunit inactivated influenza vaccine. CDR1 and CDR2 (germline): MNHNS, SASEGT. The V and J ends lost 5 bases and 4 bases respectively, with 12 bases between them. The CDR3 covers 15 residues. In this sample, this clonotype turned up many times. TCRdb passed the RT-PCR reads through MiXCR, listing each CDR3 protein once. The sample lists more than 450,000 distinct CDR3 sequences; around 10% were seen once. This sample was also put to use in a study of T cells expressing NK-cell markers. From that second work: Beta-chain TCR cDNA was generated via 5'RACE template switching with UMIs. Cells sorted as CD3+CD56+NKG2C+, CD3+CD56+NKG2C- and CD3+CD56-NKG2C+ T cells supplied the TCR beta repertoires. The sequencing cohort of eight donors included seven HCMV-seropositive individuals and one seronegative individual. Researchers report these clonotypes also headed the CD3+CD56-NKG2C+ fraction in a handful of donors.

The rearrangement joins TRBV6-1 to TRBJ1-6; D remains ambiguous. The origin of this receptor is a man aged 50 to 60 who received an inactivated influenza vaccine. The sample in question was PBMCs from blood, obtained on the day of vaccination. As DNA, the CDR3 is TGTGCCAGCAGTACCGGATCGATATATAATTCACCCCTCCACTTT. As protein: CASSTGSIYNSPLHF.